This is a list of T cell receptor beta chains from one sample in a study of T cells in Graves' hyperthyroidism and ophthalmopathy. TCRdb recomputed calls from the multiplex PCR reads with MiXCR, one row per CDR3 protein. The sample shows around 440,000 distinct CDR3 sequences, around 14% of them seen only once. The sample taken for sequencing was blood. The receptors shown here come from a young woman with Graves' hyperthyroidism. The CDR3 runs from the conserved cysteine through the conserved F or W. Each record gives: D gene, J gene, V gene, CDR3 length, clone size, CDR3 protein, CDR3 DNA. The D gene is left open where the match is weak. For some rows the clone size is stated as once, few or many, or as a class when expanded; others skip it.

.,TRBJ2-1,TRBV5-1,12,.,CASSFRVNEQFF,TGCGCCAGCAGCTTCAGGGTCAATGAGCAGTTCTTC
.,TRBJ1-4,TRBV15,20,.,CATSRDYRVSPPNGNEKLFF,TGTGCCACCAGCAGAGATTACCGGGTGTCCCCTCCGAACGGTAATGAAAAACTGTTTTTT
TRBD1,TRBJ2-2,TRBV6-1,16,few,CASRSPGQGDRRELFF,TGTGCCAGCAGGTCACCGGGACAGGGGGATAGGAGGGAGCTGTTTTTT
.,TRBJ2-3,TRBV7-8,15,.,CASTELGMRDDTQYF,TGTGCCAGCACCGAGCTCGGTATGAGGGACGATACGCAGTATTTT
TRBD1,TRBJ2-1,TRBV6-6,14,many,CASSYLTGGGEQFF,TGTGCCAGCAGTTACCTTACAGGGGGCGGTGAGCAGTTCTTC
.,TRBJ2-2,TRBV6-1,15,many,CASSHSEGSTGELFF,TGTGCCAGCAGCCACTCCGAAGGTAGCACCGGGGAGCTGTTTTTT
.,TRBJ2-3,TRBV2,14,many,CASSGRFLTDTQYF,TGTGCCAGCAGTGGCCGATTCCTCACAGATACGCAGTATTTT
.,TRBJ2-7,TRBV29-1,13,many,CSVEVGTPFEQYF,TGCAGCGTTGAGGTTGGGACCCCTTTCGAGCAGTACTTC
TRBD1,TRBJ1-2,TRBV19,14,.,CASSLRDSLYGYTF,TGTGCCAGTAGCCTCCGGGACAGCCTCTATGGCTACACCTTC
.,TRBJ1-5,TRBV6-1,16,many,CASEIWGSDSNQPQHF,TGTGCCAGCGAAATCTGGGGGAGCGATAGCAATCAGCCCCAGCATTTT
TRBD1,TRBJ1-2,TRBV9,15,.,CASSVGTGADYGYTF,TGTGCCAGCAGCGTAGGGACAGGCGCCGACTATGGCTACACCTTC
.,TRBJ2-7,TRBV6-5,15,.,CASSYSRALSYEQYF,TGTGCCAGCAGTTACTCGAGGGCCCTCTCCTACGAGCAGTACTTC
.,TRBJ2-3,TRBV7-2,15,.,CASRAGLLSTDTQYF,TGTGCCAGCAGGGCGGGACTCCTTAGCACAGATACGCAGTATTTT
.,TRBJ1-4,TRBV4-1,15,.,CASSRKGRTNEKLFF,TGCGCCAGCAGCCGGAAGGGGAGGACTAATGAAAAACTGTTTTTT
.,TRBJ2-2,TRBV3-1,15,few,CASSLLPSSAGELFF,TGTGCCAGCAGCCTACTCCCCTCTAGCGCCGGGGAGCTGTTTTTT
TRBD1,TRBJ1-2,TRBV5-6,12,.,CASSSQGSGYTF,TGTGCCAGCAGTTCACAGGGGAGTGGCTACACCTTC
.,TRBJ2-7,TRBV15,16,many,CATSRAGTTYSYEQYF,TGTGCCACCAGCAGAGCAGGGACCACCTACTCCTACGAGCAGTACTTC
.,TRBJ2-7,TRBV30,11,many,CAWKSAYEQYF,TGTGCCTGGAAGTCGGCCTACGAGCAGTACTTC